This passage covers 5 T cell receptor beta chains from one sample sequenced in a study of shared clonotypes between healthy human individuals. Method: immunoSEQ multiplex PCR; TCRdb's copy keeps in-frame clones and lacks some. In the table there are approximately 1,000,000 clones, 75% to 85% of which are singletons. Sample: memory CD4+ T cells from PBMCs. Described subset: CD45RA-negative fraction. These receptors all stem from a young man in good health. Some clones in this sample may be carry-over from other donors' samples.

The chain recombines TRBV27 with TRBJ2-7; 7 nucleotides align to TRBD2. The V gene end was trimmed by 2 bases and the J gene end by 2 bases; junction bases not matched to a gene: 9. Per germline, CDR1 MNHEY and CDR2 SMNVEV (reference sequence). The CDR3 sequence is 16 residues long. CDR3 in amino acids: CASSLSYSREPYEQYF. CDR3 coding DNA: TGTGCCAGCAGTTTAAGCTACTCGCGGGAGCCCTACGAGCAGTACTTC.

In this sample, this clone turned up a few times. The chain couples TRBV5-4 to TRBJ1-2; no definite D call. This CDR3 has 15 residues. Germline assignment: CDR1 SGHNT and CDR2 YYREEE (reference sequence). Trimming pared 4 bases from V and 0 bases from J, leaving 13 bases between. The chain's CDR3 is CASSHPDGSNYGYTF. CDR3 in DNA: TGTGCCAGCAGCCATCCCGACGGATCTAACTATGGCTACACCTTC.

The chain uses TRBV7-3 and TRBJ2-1, with a possible D match to TRBD2 (6 bases). Trimming pared 7 bases from V and 9 bases from J, leaving 16 bases between. From germline, CDR1 is SGHTA and CDR2 FQGTGA. CDR3 length: 13 amino acids. DNA for the CDR3: TGTGCCAGCAACCTACCGGGAGTTGCTGAGCAGTTCTTC. Translated: CASNLPGVAEQFF.

This chain connects TRBV27 to TRBJ1-2, with D maybe TRBD1 (5 bases). V was shortened by 5 bases and J by 5 bases, with 12 bases between the two germline ends. In germline, CDR1 is MNHEY, CDR2 SMNVEV (reference sequence). The CDR3 length is 13 residues. The CDR3 is CASSNRGGYGYTF. The CDR3 DNA follows: TGTGCCAGCAGTAATCGGGGGGGTTATGGCTACACCTTC.

This clone showed up just a few times. This chain uses TRBV6-5 with TRBJ2-3, with D uncertain. The CDR3 has 12 residues. CDR1 MNHEY and CDR2 SVGAGI come from the germline V gene. The V end lost 7 bases, the J end lost 6 bases, and 11 bases lay between the germline ends. CDR3 DNA: TGTGCCAGCATTGCTCCCGGGGATACGCAGTATTTT. This codes for CASIAPGDTQYF.